Only a few counts were recorded for the clone carrying this T cell receptor (beta chain). Starting from 500 ng of total RNA, TCR libraries were made with linear amplification. TCRdb re-called the reads through MiXCR, storing one row per CDR3 protein. The repertoire holds 200,000 or so distinct CDR3 sequences, with 65% to 80% as singletons. These data originate in a study of healthy donors' naive CD4 and CD8 T cells. The length of the CDR3 is 12 residues. The ends were cut back, 6 bases at V and 2 bases at J, with 7 bases in the middle. Sequences were obtained from naive CD4+ and CD8+ T cells sorted from blood, pooled from several donors. The source of this sequence is a pool of human donors in good health; the sample pools cells from several healthy donors. This chain links TRBV12-3 or TRBV12-4 with TRBJ1-1; D call uncertain. The CDR3 DNA follows: TGTGCCAGCAGGGCAGTCAACACTGAAGCTTTCTTT. Protein product: CASRAVNTEAFF.